The 4 T cell receptor beta chains presented below share a single source sample, sequenced in a study of technical replicates of blood from a few donors. Data came from immunoSEQ multiplex PCR; TCRdb stores just in-frame clones and leaves some out. The sample lists more than 90,000 clones, around 95% seen once, with roughly 0.2% in the top ten. Sequencing input: T cells isolated from PBMCs. These receptors were taken from a human donor in good health.

The chain is built from TRBV19 and TRBJ2-2, with D perhaps matching TRBD1 (7 bases). The CDR3 runs to 15 residues. The V end lost 0 bases, the J end lost 4 bases, and 9 bases lay between the germline ends. Germline V gene lookup returns CDR1 LNHDA and CDR2 SQIVND (reference sequence). The CDR3 DNA is TGTGCCAGTAGTATAGACAGGGGGGTCACCGGGGAGCTGTTTTTT. It yields the protein CASSIDRGVTGELFF. The entire variable domain, with the rest obtained from reference TRBV19 and TRBJ2-2, is as follows: DGGITQSPKYLFRKEGQNVTLSCEQNLNHDAMYWYRQDPGQGLRLIYYSQIVNDFQKGDIAEGYSVSREKKESFPLTVTSAQKNPTAFYLCASSIDRGVTGELFFGEGSRLTVL.

The chain combines TRBV6-1 with TRBJ2-3; 9 nucleotides line up with TRBD2. Germline CDR1 MNHNS, CDR2 SASEGT. CDR3 size: 15 residues. The V gene end was trimmed by 7 bases and the J gene end by 0 bases; junction bases not matched to a gene: 5. CDR3 DNA: TGTGCCAGCAACCTGGCGGGGGGGAGCACAGATACGCAGTATTTT. Amino acids: CASNLAGGSTDTQYF.

The chain recombines TRBV7-2 with TRBJ2-3, with a possible D match to TRBD2 (6 bases). Trimming pared 1 base from V and 2 bases from J, leaving 13 bases between. CDR1 SGHTA and CDR2 FQGNSA come from the germline V gene. The CDR3 has 16 residues. CDR3 residues: CASSLVAGGFTDTQYF. In DNA form, the CDR3 reads TGTGCCAGCAGCTTAGTCGCTGGGGGGTTCACAGATACGCAGTATTTT.

The chain is built from TRBV15 and TRBJ2-7; 15 nucleotides match TRBD2. The length of the CDR3 is 18 residues. CDR1 is LNHNV and CDR2 is YYDKDF in the germline V gene (reference sequence). V trimming: 1 base; J trimming: 4 bases; junction bases outside the gene matches: 8. The CDR3 coding sequence is TGTGCCACCAGCAGAGTTTCGGGACTAGCGGGAGGACCATACGAGCAGTACTTC. This translates into CATSRVSGLAGGPYEQYF.